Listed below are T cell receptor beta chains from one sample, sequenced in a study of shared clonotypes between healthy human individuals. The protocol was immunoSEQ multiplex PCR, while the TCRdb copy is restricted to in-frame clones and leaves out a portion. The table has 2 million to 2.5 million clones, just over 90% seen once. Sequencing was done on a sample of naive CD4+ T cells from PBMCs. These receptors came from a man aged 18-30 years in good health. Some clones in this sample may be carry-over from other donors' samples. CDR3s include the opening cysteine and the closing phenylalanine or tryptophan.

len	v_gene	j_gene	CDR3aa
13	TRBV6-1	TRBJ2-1	CASRYPSGNEQFF
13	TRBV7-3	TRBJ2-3	CASSPPATDTQYF
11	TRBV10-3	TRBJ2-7	CATRGGYEQYF
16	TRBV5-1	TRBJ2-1	CASFRLLAGVPREQFF
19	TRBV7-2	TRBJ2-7	CASSSHRASGRALSYEQYF
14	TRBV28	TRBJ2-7	CARPSGVGIYEQYF
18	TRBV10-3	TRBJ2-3	CAISPGEAGLASTDTQYF
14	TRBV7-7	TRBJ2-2	CASSSLGSTGELFF
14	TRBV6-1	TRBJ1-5	CASRLDYRGQPQHF
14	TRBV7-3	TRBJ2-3	CASSMGLSTDTQYF
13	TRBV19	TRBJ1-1	CATSWGKNTEAFF
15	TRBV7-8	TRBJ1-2	CASSFLMTAGYGYTF